The 26 T cell receptor beta chains given below trace back to one sample, sequenced in a study of glioma-infiltrating T cells after dendritic cell vaccination. Here immunoSEQ multiplex PCR was the method, and the copy in TCRdb shows in-frame clones only, minus some. The sample consists of tens of thousands of clones, 85% to 90% of them appearing once. Time point noted: after dendritic cell vaccination, including at tumor progression/relapse. The sequenced sample was blood, obtained after dendritic cell vaccination. The receptors shown here come from a human donor with glioblastoma.

In its sample, this clone ranks as medium-sized. The V gene is TRBV7-8, the J gene TRBJ1-1, with TRBD1 as a possible D gene (5 bases). The germline V gene encodes CDR1 SGHVS and CDR2 FQNEAQ. The V and J ends lost 0 bases and 1 base respectively, with 9 bases between them. The CDR3 loop spans 15 amino acids. The CDR3 DNA sequence: TGTGCCAGCAGCTTAGCGGGGGGAACGAACACTGAAGCTTTCTTT. This sequence encodes CASSLAGGTNTEAFF.

This rearrangement joins TRBV5-6 to TRBJ1-5; TRBD1 aligns across 7 bases. This CDR3 has 18 amino acids. V was pared by 3 bases and J by 3 bases, with 15 bases of the junction left unmatched. Looked up from germline, CDR1 is SGHDT and CDR2 is YYEEEE. The CDR3 loop is CASSSSITTGPNNQPQHF. Written as DNA, the CDR3 is TGTGCCAGCAGCTCTTCAATCACGACAGGGCCAAACAATCAGCCCCAGCATTTT.

The genes are TRBV5-1 and TRBJ2-2; possibly TRBD1 for D (6 bases). CDR1 is SGHRS and CDR2 is YFSETQ in the germline V gene. The V gene lost 2 bases and the J gene lost 6 bases, with 14 bases spanning the gap. This CDR3 region has 15 residues. CDR3 protein: CASSFLPGVAGELFF. The CDR3 DNA sequence: TGCGCCAGCAGCTTCTTACCAGGGGTGGCCGGGGAGCTGTTTTTT.

This clone was counted once. The chain carries TRBV6-5 and TRBJ1-2; D might be TRBD1 (5 bases). Germline V gene sequence: CDR1 MNHEY, CDR2 SVGAGI. The CDR3 totals 14 residues. Trimming took off 6 bases at V and 4 bases at J, with 15 bases between the two ends. The CDR3 is CASSSGFRAYGYTF. In DNA form, the CDR3 reads TGTGCCAGCAGCTCAGGGTTTCGGGCCTATGGCTACACCTTC.

This clone is a singleton in its sample. V is TRBV7-9 and J is TRBJ1-4; D call uncertain. Germline CDR1 is SEHNR and CDR2 is FQNEAQ (reference sequence). The CDR3 spans 15 residues. Trimming took 2 bases from V and 7 from J, leaving 14 bases between them. CDR3 protein: CASSLIIETVEKLFF. The CDR3 DNA is TGTGCCAGCAGCTTAATCATTGAAACGGTTGAAAAACTGTTTTTT.

This clone has just one count. This chain links TRBV5-4 with TRBJ2-5; D perhaps matches TRBD2 (6 bases). Germline CDR1 reads SGHNT; CDR2 reads YYREEE (reference sequence). V was trimmed by 4 bases and J by 2 bases, leaving 9 bases between them. The CDR3 has 13 amino acids. The DNA of the CDR3 is TGTGCCAGCAGCACTAGCCTACAAGAGACCCAGTACTTC. It yields the protein CASSTSLQETQYF.

DNA for the CDR3: TGTGCCAGCAGGGAGCAGGGGGCTAGCAATCAGCCCCAGCATTTT. Its protein is CASREQGASNQPQHF. The gene calls are TRBV2 and TRBJ1-5; TRBD1 agrees at 8 bases. There are 15 residues in the CDR3. CDR1 and CDR2 from the germline V gene are SNHLY and FYNNEI. V gave up 6 bases and J gave up 0 bases; unmatched junction bases: 4.

Note on this clone: A junction end diverges from the germline sequence, so it may reflect a read error. V usage is TRBV4-2 and J usage is TRBJ2-3; 11 positions match TRBD2. This CDR3 is 15 amino acids long. Per the germline V gene, CDR1 is LGHNA and CDR2 is YNFKEQ. CDR3 nucleotide sequence: TGTGCCAGCAGCGGAGTAGCGGGGGGGATGGATACACAGTATTTT. Its protein is CASSGVAGGMDTQYF.

This clone was recorded once. The chain employs TRBV5-4 and TRBJ1-6; 11 nucleotides match TRBD1. The CDR3 contains 16 residues. Per germline, CDR1 SGHNT and CDR2 YYREEE (reference sequence). Trimming took 4 bases from V and 6 from J; bases not matched to a gene: 6. The CDR3 loop reads CASSPGQGASNSPLHF. The CDR3 coding sequence is TGTGCCAGCAGCCCCGGACAGGGGGCTTCTAATTCACCCCTCCACTTT.

This sequence joins TRBV5-1 and TRBJ2-5, with 7 bases that match TRBD2. Germline CDR1 SGHRS, CDR2 YFSETQ. The CDR3 length is 14 residues. The V segment lost 0 bases and the J segment 5 bases; nucleotides outside the gene matches: 4. The CDR3 region has the DNA TGCGCCAGCAGCTTGGTTCGGGGAGGGGAGACCCAGTACTTC. Residues: CASSLVRGGETQYF.

The gene calls are TRBV29-1 and TRBJ1-3, with D possibly TRBD1 on 5 matching bases. V lost 4 bases and J 2 bases, leaving 6 bases between the germline ends. Germline V CDR1 and CDR2: SQVTM, ANQGSEA. The CDR3 runs to 12 residues. The CDR3 region is CSVGGAGNTIYF. CDR3 coding DNA: TGCAGCGTTGGGGGGGCTGGAAACACCATATATTTT.

J is TRBJ2-7 and V is TRBV7-9, with 8 bases lining up with TRBD1. V shed 1 base, J shed 2 bases, and the junction held 1 base outside the gene matches. Germline lookup yields CDR1 SEHNR and CDR2 FQNEAQ (reference sequence). This CDR3 has 14 amino acids. In DNA form, the CDR3 reads TGTGCCAGCAGCTTAGGACAGGGGACCTACGAGCAGTACTTC. It specifies CASSLGQGTYEQYF. Looking up the rest from reference TRBV7-9 and TRBJ2-7 gives the full variable domain: DTGVSQNPRHKITKRGQNVTFRCDPISEHNRLYWYRQTLGQGPEFLTYFQNEAQLEKSRLLSDRFSAERPKGSFSTLEIQRTEQGDSAMYLCASSLGQGTYEQYFGPGTRLTVT.

The rearrangement links TRBV5-4 to TRBJ1-3; 12 bases line up with TRBD1. Germline V lookup: CDR1 SGHNT, CDR2 YYREEE (reference sequence). The CDR3 covers 17 residues. V shed 3 bases and J 3 bases; nucleotides not matched to a gene: 7. The DNA of the CDR3 is TGTGCCAGCAGCTCGCCGGGACAGGGGGCGTTTGGAAACACCATATATTTT. Residues: CASSSPGQGAFGNTIYF.

The chain has TRBV27 and TRBJ1-1, with unresolved D. V lost 4 bases to trimming and J lost 0 bases, with 18 bases between them. The CDR3 totals 17 residues. CDR1 and CDR2 from the germline V gene are MNHEY and SMNVEV (reference sequence). The CDR3 spells CASSSPGKIPMNTEAFF. CDR3 sequence (DNA): TGTGCCAGCAGTTCCCCGGGTAAGATCCCCATGAACACTGAAGCTTTCTTT.

The rearrangement joins TRBV6-5 to TRBJ1-4, with TRBD1 identical over 9 bases. The J segment lost 7 bases and the V segment lost 2 bases, leaving 5 bases of the junction unmatched. This CDR3 spans 15 amino acids. From germline, CDR1 is MNHEY and CDR2 SVGAGI. The CDR3, as DNA: TGTGCCAGCAGTTACCACGGGACAGGGTCTGAAAAACTGTTTTTT. Translation: CASSYHGTGSEKLFF.

V gene TRBV9 combines with J gene TRBJ2-7, with D possibly TRBD1 on 6 matching bases. CDR1 and CDR2 from the germline V gene are SGDLS and YYNGEE. V lost 3 bases, J lost 4 bases, and 11 bases lay in between. This CDR3 has 13 residues. The CDR3 region has the DNA TGTGCCAGCAGCGCCCCGGACAGTTACGAGCAGTACTTC. This sequence encodes CASSAPDSYEQYF.

In the case of this clone: Other DNA sequences in the same sample also yield this CDR3. The chain uses TRBV9 and TRBJ1-6; 12 positions match TRBD1. J was trimmed by 13 bases and V by 3 bases; bases with no gene match: 14. Germline V gives CDR1 SGDLS, CDR2 YYNGEE. This CDR3 is built from 17 residues. CDR3 bases: TGTGCCAGCAGCGCCGCCTCCGGCGGGACAGGGGGCTCCCCCCTCCACTTT. This sequence encodes CASSAASGGTGGSPLHF. The entire variable domain, with the rest obtained from reference TRBV9 and TRBJ1-6, is as follows: DSGVTQTPKHLITATGQRVTLRCSPRSGDLSVYWYQQSLDQGLQFLIQYYNGEERAKGNILERFSAQQFPDLHSELNLSSLELGDSALYFCASSAASGGTGGSPLHFGNGTRLTVT.

The count of this clone is one. The gene calls are TRBV6-4 and TRBJ1-2; D remains ambiguous. Germline V CDR1 and CDR2: MRHNA, SNTAGT. The CDR3 loop spans 11 amino acids. V lost 0 bases to trimming and J lost 8 bases, with 4 bases between them. The DNA of the CDR3 is TGTGCCAGCAGTGACTCGAGCGGCTACACCTTC. Protein sequence: CASSDSSGYTF.

V usage is TRBV19 and J usage is TRBJ2-3; tentative D call: TRBD1 (6 bases). V was trimmed by 3 bases and J by 1 base, leaving 17 bases between them. Germline CDR1 reads LNHDA; CDR2 reads SQIVND (reference sequence). The CDR3 runs to 17 residues. CDR3 residues: CASSMPHREIGTDTQYF. CDR3 in DNA: TGTGCCAGTAGTATGCCCCACAGGGAGATCGGCACAGATACGCAGTATTTT.

The chain couples TRBV11-3 to TRBJ2-7; the D gene is possibly TRBD2 (6 bases). CDR1 is SGHNT, CDR2 YENEEA, per germline. Between the trimmed V and J ends, which lost 5 bases and 2 bases, there was a span of 16 bases. The length of the CDR3 is 15 residues. CDR3 amino acids: CASSAVTGAAYEQYF. CDR3 sequence (DNA): TGTGCCAGCAGCGCGGTCACGGGAGCCGCCTACGAGCAGTACTTC.

The genes are TRBV27 and TRBJ2-2, with no clear D. CDR1 and CDR2 (germline): MNHEY, SMNVEV (reference sequence). CDR3 length: 14 amino acids. Trimming removed 6 bases from V and 0 bases from J, with 8 bases in between. CDR3 DNA: TGTGCCAGCAGACCCCAGGCGAACACCGGGGAGCTGTTTTTT. Its translation: CASRPQANTGELFF.

The rearrangement links TRBV5-5 to TRBJ1-2; 8 nucleotides line up with TRBD1. Germline CDR1 reads SGHKS; CDR2 reads YYEKEE (reference sequence). CDR3 length equals 15 residues. The ends lost 0 bases at V and 3 bases at J; junction bases unmatched: 4. CDR3 DNA: TGTGCCAGCAGCTTGGGACAGGGGTGGGACTATGGCTACACCTTC. As protein: CASSLGQGWDYGYTF.

This clone was counted once. The chain joins TRBV15 to TRBJ2-5, with 11 bases identical to TRBD2. V lost 5 bases to trimming and J lost 4 bases; unmatched junction nucleotides: 15. This CDR3 comprises 18 residues. Germline-derived CDR1 and CDR2 are LNHNV and YYDKDF (reference sequence). The CDR3 loop reads CATSGRRSSGGSGETQYF. The CDR3 region has the DNA TGTGCCACCAGCGGCCGAAGATCTAGCGGGGGGAGCGGAGAGACCCAGTACTTC.

The chain combines TRBV7-9 with TRBJ1-1; 7 bases map to TRBD1. In germline, CDR1 is SEHNR, CDR2 FQNEAQ (reference sequence). The CDR3 extends over 13 amino acids. The trim removed 5 bases at V and 3 bases at J, leaving 3 bases unmatched. The CDR3 reads CASSLGGDTEAFF. CDR3 nucleotide sequence: TGTGCCAGCAGCCTAGGGGGCGACACTGAAGCTTTCTTT.

The rearrangement uses TRBV5-1 and TRBJ2-7, with no clear D. Germline loops: CDR1 SGHRS, CDR2 YFSETQ. Deletions cut 0 bases from V and 5 bases from J, with 3 bases between. The CDR3 contains 11 residues. Written as DNA, the CDR3 is TGCGCCAGCAGCTTGGTCGACGAGCAGTACTTC. Translation gives CASSLVDEQYF.

This rearrangement joins TRBV7-8 to TRBJ2-7, with D perhaps matching TRBD1 (5 bases). Trimming removed 2 bases from V and 2 bases from J, with 22 bases in between. Per the germline V gene, CDR1 is SGHVS and CDR2 is FQNEAQ. The CDR3 is made up of 18 amino acids. This CDR3 is CASSLYGLQASSPYEQYF. The CDR3 nucleotides are TGTGCCAGCAGCTTATACGGGTTACAGGCGTCTTCTCCCTACGAGCAGTACTTC.